Shown below are 20 T cell receptor beta chains from a single sample sequenced in a study of T cell repertoires in cytomegalovirus infection. MiXCR was run by TCRdb on the reads, yielding one entry per CDR3 protein. Counted here are 60,000 to 75,000 distinct CDR3 sequences, about 30% occurring once; the ten biggest clones make up about 60%. The antigens for these receptors are not known. The input for sequencing was CD8+ T cells from cultured PBMCs, taken from culture after CMV antigen stimulation. These receptor sequences come from a human donor in good health (CMV status not recorded). Some clones in this sample may be carry-over from other donors' samples.

This chain links TRBV6-8 with TRBJ2-7; no clear D. V lost 6 bases and J lost 0, with 18 bases in between. The germline V gene has CDR1 MNHGY and CDR2 SAAAGT. CDR3 length: 16 residues. The CDR3, as DNA: TGTGCCAGCAGCCCAACAACCGGGCACCGCTCCTACGAGCAGTACTTC. Amino acids: CASSPTTGHRSYEQYF.

CDR3 loop: CAWSVSLNYGYTF. CDR3 coding DNA: TGTGCCTGGAGTGTATCCCTGAACTATGGCTACACCTTC. The chain combines TRBV30 with TRBJ1-2; D is unclear. Germline V lookup: CDR1 GTSNPN, CDR2 SVGIG (reference sequence). This CDR3 has 13 amino acids. The V gene lost 0 bases and the J gene lost 2 bases, with 7 bases spanning the gap.

On this clonotype: A much larger clone lies one base from this, so it may be a read error. The rearrangement joins TRBV15 to TRBJ1-2, with D perhaps matching TRBD1 (5 bases). This CDR3 spans 14 amino acids. Germline values: CDR1 LNHNV, CDR2 YYDKDF (reference sequence). This CDR3 is CAASDDGGSYGYTF. CDR3 DNA sequence: TGTGCCGCCAGTGATGACGGGGGTTCGTACGGCTACACCTTC.

The count of this clonotype is one. This chain joins TRBV11-2 and TRBJ2-1; D remains ambiguous. CDR3 length: 14 amino acids. Per the germline V gene, CDR1 is SGHAT and CDR2 is FQNNGV. V dropped 3 bases and J dropped 6 bases, with 12 bases sitting between them. The CDR3 sequence: CASSFLVGRNEQFF. In nucleotides, the CDR3 is TGTGCCAGCAGCTTTTTAGTGGGCCGCAATGAGCAGTTCTTC.

The V call is TRBV27, the J call TRBJ2-6; D unresolved. Germline V gene data show CDR1 as MNHEY and CDR2 as SMNVEV (reference sequence). The CDR3 covers 15 residues. V was pared by 5 bases and J by 0 bases, with 8 bases between. In DNA, the CDR3 is TGTGCCAGCAGTCCTCAGAGCTCTGGGGCCAACGTCCTGACTTTC. It is translated as CASSPQSSGANVLTF. Looking up the rest from reference TRBV27 and TRBJ2-6 gives the full variable domain: EAQVTQNPRYLITVTGKKLTVTCSQNMNHEYMSWYRQDPGLGLRQIYYSMNVEVTDKGDVPEGYKVSRKEKRNFPLILESPSPNQTSLYFCASSPQSSGANVLTFGAGSRLTVL.

This clonotype was picked up a small number of times. The chain recombines TRBV20-1 with TRBJ1-2; no clear D. The CDR3 runs 12 residues. Germline V gives CDR1 DFQATT, CDR2 SNEGSKA (reference sequence). Trimming left V 5 bases short and J 0 bases short, with 7 bases between. The CDR3 reads CSAPLPNYGYTF. Written as DNA, the CDR3 is TGCAGTGCTCCCCTTCCTAACTATGGCTACACCTTC.

The rearrangement links TRBV6-1 to TRBJ2-7; 10 bases are shared with TRBD1. V trimming: 6 bases; J trimming: 7 bases; junction bases outside the gene matches: 6. This CDR3 has 13 amino acids. In germline, CDR1 is MNHNS, CDR2 SASEGT. CDR3 nucleotide sequence: TGTGCCAGCAGGGACAGGGGGACGCTTGAGCAGTACTTC. The encoded protein is CASRDRGTLEQYF.

The V and J genes are TRBV5-5 and TRBJ1-5; D is uncertain. This CDR3 is built from 15 residues. V lost 0 bases and J 3 bases, leaving 10 bases between the germline ends. CDR1 is SGHKS, CDR2 YYEKEE, per germline (reference sequence). The chain's CDR3 is CASSLADGYNQPQHF. The CDR3, as DNA: TGTGCCAGCAGCTTGGCCGACGGATACAATCAGCCCCAGCATTTT.

The chain carries TRBV11-1 and TRBJ1-1; D call uncertain. Trimming pared 5 bases from V and 0 bases from J, leaving 16 bases between. The length of the CDR3 is 16 residues. From germline, CDR1 is SGHAT and CDR2 FQDESV (reference sequence). The CDR3 loop is CASSHQSLEMNTEAFF. For the CDR3, the DNA is TGTGCCAGCAGCCACCAATCTTTAGAGATGAACACTGAAGCTTTCTTT.

This chain joins TRBV20-1 and TRBJ2-3, with TRBD2 matching over 8 bases. V was pared by 0 bases and J by 1 base, with 3 bases of the junction left unmatched. CDR3 length: 15 amino acids. In germline, CDR1 is DFQATT, CDR2 SNEGSKA (reference sequence). The CDR3 DNA is TGCAGTGCTAGAGACGTGACTAGCGGCACAGATACGCAGTATTTT. Translated: CSARDVTSGTDTQYF.

This chain's CDR3 is CASSLVWGADNEQFF. In DNA form, the CDR3 reads TGTGCCAGCAGCTTAGTTTGGGGGGCCGACAATGAGCAGTTCTTC. V gene TRBV7-2 combines with J gene TRBJ2-1; D is tentatively TRBD1 or TRBD2 (6 bases each). The CDR3 covers 15 residues. The V end lost 1 base, the J end lost 5 bases, and 12 bases lay between the germline ends. Germline CDR1 and CDR2: SGHTA and FQGNSA.

The chain links TRBV20-1 to TRBJ2-7; 9 nucleotides line up with TRBD2. With V trimmed by 2 bases and J by 2 bases, 10 bases remained unmatched. Germline V gene sequence: CDR1 DFQATT, CDR2 SNEGSKA (reference sequence). The CDR3 spans 16 residues. Here the CDR3 DNA reads TGCAGTGCTAGATGGCGGGGTAGCGGGGGAACCTACGAGCAGTACTTC. This gives the protein CSARWRGSGGTYEQYF.

The V gene is TRBV12-3 or TRBV12-4, the J gene TRBJ2-1; D might be TRBD2 (6 bases). This CDR3 comprises 14 residues. With 3 bases removed from V and 0 bases from J, the gap between germline ends came to 6 bases. The CDR3 protein is CASSFGSSYNEQFF. The CDR3 region has the DNA TGTGCCAGCAGTTTCGGGAGCTCCTACAATGAGCAGTTCTTC.

The chain has TRBV27 and TRBJ2-7, with 9 positions matching TRBD2. V lost 9 bases to trimming and J lost 4 bases; unmatched junction nucleotides: 7. This CDR3 spans 13 amino acids. Germline loops: CDR1 MNHEY, CDR2 SMNVEV (reference sequence). The CDR3 is CARPGSGRYEQYF. In nucleotides, the CDR3 is TGTGCCAGACCGGGGAGCGGGAGGTACGAGCAGTACTTC.

This clonotype was found a few times. The chain joins TRBV7-2 to TRBJ2-1; TRBD1 agrees at 8 bases. CDR3 length: 15 amino acids. Trimming cost V 0 bases and J 4 bases; bases outside gene matches: 2. Germline V gene lookup returns CDR1 SGHTA and CDR2 FQGNSA. This CDR3 is CASSLARTGYNEQFF. CDR3 coding DNA: TGTGCCAGCAGCTTAGCGCGGACAGGGTACAATGAGCAGTTCTTC. The complete variable domain, with remaining parts taken from reference TRBV7-2 and TRBJ2-1, reads GAGVSQSPSNKVTEKGKDVELRCDPISGHTALYWYRQSLGQGLEFLIYFQGNSAPDKSGLPSDRFSAERTGGSVSTLTIQRTQQEDSAVYLCASSLARTGYNEQFFGPGTRLTVL.

This clonotype was picked up many times. The chain employs TRBV7-2 and TRBJ1-1; no firm D call. V shed 1 base and J shed 6 bases, with 9 bases lying between them. Per the germline V gene, CDR1 is SGHTA and CDR2 is FQGNSA. This CDR3 spans 13 amino acids. CDR3 sequence (DNA): TGTGCCAGCAGCTTAGGTGGGTCCCCTGAAGCTTTCTTT. Translating gives CASSLGGSPEAFF.

The V gene is TRBV2, the J gene TRBJ2-3; possible D gene TRBD1, 6 bases. V shed 8 bases and J shed 1 base, with 13 bases lying between them. The length of the CDR3 is 14 residues. The V gene's germline CDR1 is SNHLY and CDR2 FYNNEI. In DNA, the CDR3 is TGTGCCAGCGTTAGGGCAGGGGGCACAGATACGCAGTATTTT. It encodes CASVRAGGTDTQYF.

The chain combines TRBV19 with TRBJ2-3, with D perhaps TRBD1 (5 bases). The CDR3 length is 15 residues. Per germline, CDR1 LNHDA and CDR2 SQIVND (reference sequence). The V end was cut by 1 base, the J end by 0 bases, with 8 bases between. The CDR3 DNA reads TGTGCCAGTAGTATAGTAGGGGTTAGCACAGATACGCAGTATTTT. Its translation: CASSIVGVSTDTQYF.

This clonotype occurred a few times. The chain combines TRBV20-1 with TRBJ2-5, with D perhaps matching TRBD1 or TRBD2 (5 bases each). The ends were cut back, 5 bases at V and 2 bases at J, with 18 bases in the middle. This CDR3 is 15 amino acids long. CDR1 is DFQATT and CDR2 is SNEGSKA in the germline V gene (reference sequence). The CDR3 protein is CSAFPGPSLQETQYF. The CDR3 coding sequence is TGCAGTGCTTTCCCGGGACCCTCTCTTCAAGAGACCCAGTACTTC.

V is TRBV19 and J is TRBJ2-1; D assignment may be TRBD1 or TRBD2 (6 bases each). Germline values: CDR1 LNHDA, CDR2 SQIVND (reference sequence). V lost 10 bases and J 2 bases, leaving 15 bases between the germline ends. This CDR3 is built from 14 residues. Here the CDR3 reads CATSWGAPYNEQFF. DNA of the CDR3: TGTGCCACTTCGTGGGGGGCGCCCTACAATGAGCAGTTCTTC.